The following is a T cell receptor (beta chain) sequence with its context. Its specificity is not known. The V and J ends lost 1 base and 3 bases, in that order; junction bases with no gene match: 2. CDR1 is DFQATT, CDR2 SNEGSKA, per germline (reference sequence). The CDR3 contains 14 residues. The source of the sample is a study of CD8 T cells in ankylosing spondylitis. Broader study findings: Researchers report that disease-linked clones proved CD8+ and relatively rare in peripheral blood. A motif of roughly eight highly homologous TCR beta variants was seen as apparently characteristic of ankylosing spondylitis blood. Earlier work had already found some motif variants in reactive arthritis synovial fluid and blood.

TCRdb recomputed calls from the 5' RACE reads with MiXCR, one row per CDR3 protein. The data show under 250,000 distinct CDR3 sequences, 32% seen once. This TCR was recovered from a male donor with ankylosing spondylitis or in good health (not recorded which). The chain joins TRBV20-1 to TRBJ2-2; TRBD2 matches at 7 bases. The sample comprised blood, either unsorted or a sorted T cell fraction (not recorded which). The CDR3 here is CSARVAGDTGELFF. The DNA of the CDR3 is TGCAGTGCTAGAGTTGCGGGAGACACCGGGGAGCTGTTTTTT.